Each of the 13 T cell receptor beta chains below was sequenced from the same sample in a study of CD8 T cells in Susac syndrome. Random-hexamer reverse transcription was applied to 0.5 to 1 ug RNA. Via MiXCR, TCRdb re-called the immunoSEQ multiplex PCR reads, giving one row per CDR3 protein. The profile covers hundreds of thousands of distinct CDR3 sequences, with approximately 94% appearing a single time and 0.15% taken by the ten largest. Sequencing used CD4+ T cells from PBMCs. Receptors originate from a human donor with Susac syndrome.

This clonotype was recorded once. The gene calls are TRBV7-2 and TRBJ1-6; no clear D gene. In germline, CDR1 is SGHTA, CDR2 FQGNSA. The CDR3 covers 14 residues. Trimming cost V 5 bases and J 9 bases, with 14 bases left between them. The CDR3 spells CASSETYSSSPLHF. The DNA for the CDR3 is TGTGCCAGCAGCGAAACATACTCTAGTTCACCCCTCCACTTT.

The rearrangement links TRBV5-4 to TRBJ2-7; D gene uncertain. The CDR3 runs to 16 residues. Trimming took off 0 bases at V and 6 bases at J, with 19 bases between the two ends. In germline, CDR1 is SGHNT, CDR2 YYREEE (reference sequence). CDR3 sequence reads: CASSLGSTSPVGEQYF. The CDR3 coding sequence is TGTGCCAGCAGCTTGGGTTCCACATCGCCGGTTGGCGAGCAGTACTTC.

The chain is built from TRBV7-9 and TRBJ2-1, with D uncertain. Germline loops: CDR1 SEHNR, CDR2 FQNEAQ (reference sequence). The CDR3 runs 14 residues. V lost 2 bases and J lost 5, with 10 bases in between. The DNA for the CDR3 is TGTGCCAGCAGCTTACATACTACTAACAATGAGCAGTTCTTC. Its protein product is CASSLHTTNNEQFF.

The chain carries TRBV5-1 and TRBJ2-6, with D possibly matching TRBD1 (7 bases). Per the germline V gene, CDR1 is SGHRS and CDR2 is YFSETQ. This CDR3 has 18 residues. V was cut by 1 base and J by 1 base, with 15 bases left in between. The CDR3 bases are TGCGCCAGCAGCTTGTGGAGGGGGCTAGTATCTGGGGCCAACGTCCTGACTTTC. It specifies CASSLWRGLVSGANVLTF.

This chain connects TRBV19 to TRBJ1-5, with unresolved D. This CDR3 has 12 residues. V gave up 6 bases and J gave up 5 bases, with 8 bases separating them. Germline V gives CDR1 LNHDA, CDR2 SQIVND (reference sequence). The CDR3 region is CASSKRDQPQHF. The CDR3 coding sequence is TGTGCCAGTAGCAAACGGGATCAGCCCCAGCATTTT.

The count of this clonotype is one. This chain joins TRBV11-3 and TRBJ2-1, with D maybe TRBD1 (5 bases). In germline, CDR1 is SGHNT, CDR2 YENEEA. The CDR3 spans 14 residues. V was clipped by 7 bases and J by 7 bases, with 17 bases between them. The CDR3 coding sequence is TGTGCCAGCACCCAACCAGGGATTGGAAATGAGCAGTTCTTC. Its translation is CASTQPGIGNEQFF.

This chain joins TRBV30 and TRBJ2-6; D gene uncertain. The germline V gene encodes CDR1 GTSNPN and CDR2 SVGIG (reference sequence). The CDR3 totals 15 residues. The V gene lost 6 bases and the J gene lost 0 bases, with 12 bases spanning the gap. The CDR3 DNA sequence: TGTGCCTGCCTCTGGGTCCGCTCTGGGGCCAACGTCCTGACTTTC. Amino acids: CACLWVRSGANVLTF.

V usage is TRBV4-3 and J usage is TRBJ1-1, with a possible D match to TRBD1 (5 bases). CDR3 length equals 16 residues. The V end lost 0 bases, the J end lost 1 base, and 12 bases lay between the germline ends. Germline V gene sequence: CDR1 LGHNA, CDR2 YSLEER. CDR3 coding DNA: TGCGCCAGCAGCCAAGAGTCGACAGAACAGAACACTGAAGCTTTCTTT. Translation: CASSQESTEQNTEAFF.

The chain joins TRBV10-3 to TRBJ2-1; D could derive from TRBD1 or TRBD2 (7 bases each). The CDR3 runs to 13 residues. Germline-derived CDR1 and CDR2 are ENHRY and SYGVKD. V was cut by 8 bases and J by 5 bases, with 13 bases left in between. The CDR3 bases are TGTGCCATCGGGCAGGGGGGGGACAATGAGCAGTTCTTC. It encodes CAIGQGGDNEQFF.

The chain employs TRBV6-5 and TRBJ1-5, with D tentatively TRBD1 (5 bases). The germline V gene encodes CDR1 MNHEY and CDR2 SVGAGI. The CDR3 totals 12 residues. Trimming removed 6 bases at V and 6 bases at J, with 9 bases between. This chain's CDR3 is CASSRGGQPQHF. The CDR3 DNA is TGTGCCAGCAGCCGGGGCGGTCAGCCCCAGCATTTT.

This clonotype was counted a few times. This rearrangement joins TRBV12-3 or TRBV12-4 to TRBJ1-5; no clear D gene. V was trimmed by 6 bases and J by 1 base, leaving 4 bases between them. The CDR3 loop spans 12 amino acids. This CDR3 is CASRVSNQPQHF. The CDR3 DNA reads TGTGCCAGCAGGGTGAGCAATCAGCCCCAGCATTTT.

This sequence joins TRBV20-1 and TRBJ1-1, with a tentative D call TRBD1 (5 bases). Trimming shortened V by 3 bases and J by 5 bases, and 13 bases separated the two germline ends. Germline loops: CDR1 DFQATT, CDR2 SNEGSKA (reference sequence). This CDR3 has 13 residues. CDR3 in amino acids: CSASTGMGTEAFF. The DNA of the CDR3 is TGCAGTGCTAGCACAGGAATGGGAACTGAAGCTTTCTTT.

CDR3 loop: CAWRDPRALDQPQHF. The CDR3 nucleotides read TGTGCCTGGAGGGACCCCCGGGCTCTAGATCAGCCCCAGCATTTT. The V call is TRBV30, the J call TRBJ1-5; D remains ambiguous. There are 15 residues in the CDR3. Germline-derived CDR1 and CDR2 are GTSNPN and SVGIG (reference sequence). V was trimmed by 3 bases and J by 5 bases, leaving 17 bases between them.